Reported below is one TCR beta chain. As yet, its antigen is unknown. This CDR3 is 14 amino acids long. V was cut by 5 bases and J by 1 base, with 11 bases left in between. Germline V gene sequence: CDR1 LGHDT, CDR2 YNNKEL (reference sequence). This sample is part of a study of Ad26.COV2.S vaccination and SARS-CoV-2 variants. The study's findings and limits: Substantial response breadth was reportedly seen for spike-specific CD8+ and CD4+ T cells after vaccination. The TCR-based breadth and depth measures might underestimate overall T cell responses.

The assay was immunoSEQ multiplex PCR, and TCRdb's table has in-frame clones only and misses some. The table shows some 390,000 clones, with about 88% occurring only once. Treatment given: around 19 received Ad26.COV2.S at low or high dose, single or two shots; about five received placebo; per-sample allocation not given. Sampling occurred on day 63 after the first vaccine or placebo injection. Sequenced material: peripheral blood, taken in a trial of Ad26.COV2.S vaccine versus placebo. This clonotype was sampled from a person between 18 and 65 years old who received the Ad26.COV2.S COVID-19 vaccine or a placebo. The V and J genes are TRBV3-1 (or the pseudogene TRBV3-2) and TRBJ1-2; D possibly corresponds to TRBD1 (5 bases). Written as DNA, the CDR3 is TGTGCCAGCAGCTTAAGACAGATTAACTATGGCTACACCTTC. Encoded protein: CASSLRQINYGYTF.